This TCR beta chain was documented in a study of T cell changes during pregnancy in multiple sclerosis. TCRdb's table, derived via immunoSEQ multiplex PCR, lists solely in-frame clones and lacks some. The sample records 56,000 or so clones, 90% being singletons. Germline V CDR1 and CDR2: LNHNV, YYDKDF (reference sequence). The CDR3 consists of 16 residues. V lost 0 bases and J lost 4, with 14 bases in between. The sample here was peripheral blood, taken in the first trimester of pregnancy. This chain uses TRBV15 with TRBJ2-3; possibly TRBD1 for D (5 bases). This receptor was taken from a female donor in good health, enrolled as a control in a pregnancy study. The CDR3, as DNA: TGTGCCACCAGCAGAGAGGCGCAGGGTTGGTCAGATACGCAGTATTTT. It yields the protein CATSREAQGWSDTQYF. Looking up the rest from reference TRBV15 and TRBJ2-3 gives the full variable domain: DAMVIQNPRYQVTQFGKPVTLSCSQTLNHNVMYWYQQKSSQAPKLLFHYYDKDFNNEADTPDNFQSRRPNTSFCFLDIRSPGLGDTAMYLCATSREAQGWSDTQYFGPGTRLTVL.